In its sample, the clone carrying this T cell receptor beta chain was seen many times. As yet, its antigen is unknown. The data stem from a study of response to subunit inactivated influenza vaccine. Study results and limitations: The authors suggested that few new T cells are recruited per seasonal influenza vaccination.

Each CDR3 protein gets one entry after TCRdb re-called the RT-PCR reads with MiXCR. The data show hundreds of thousands of distinct CDR3 sequences, under 9% seen once. CDR3 length: 14 residues. Germline V gene data show CDR1 as SGHRS and CDR2 as YFSETQ. After removal of 4 bases from V and 3 bases from J, the junction contained 3 bases not matched to a gene. This sequence originates from a man in his fifties or sixties who received an inactivated influenza vaccine. The rearrangement links TRBV5-1 to TRBJ2-5, with TRBD1 matching over 10 bases. This sample comprised PBMCs from blood, obtained about 23 months after vaccination. The CDR3 reads CASSPGTGEETQYF. In nucleotides, the CDR3 is TGCGCCAGCAGCCCCGGGACAGGGGAAGAGACCCAGTACTTC.